This TCR beta chain was profiled in a study of blood T cell repertoires in COVID-19. Overall study context: COVID-19 samples from acute and convalescent phases originated in the United States, Italy and Spain.

In the original analysis: The authors estimated nucleated cell counts from reference gene primer amplification. Only in-frame clones appear in the TCRdb table, and some are missing; sequencing was by immunoSEQ multiplex PCR. The V and J calls and clone size are taken from that table; D and trimming were inferred from the DNA. Among 140,000 or so clones listed, about nine tenths were seen once. Germline V gives CDR1 SGHVS, CDR2 FNYEAQ. The J segment lost 9 bases and the V segment lost 3 bases, leaving 8 bases of the junction unmatched. The CDR3 totals 15 residues. This TCR came from a woman between 45 and 60 years old with acute or convalescent COVID-19. The V call is TRBV7-6, the J call TRBJ2-1, with TRBD2 matching over 10 bases. Sequences were obtained from peripheral blood. CDR3 nucleotide sequence: TGTGCCAGCAGCTTTGACAGCGGGAGGGAGGGTGAGCAGTTCTTC. Its translation: CASSFDSGREGEQFF.